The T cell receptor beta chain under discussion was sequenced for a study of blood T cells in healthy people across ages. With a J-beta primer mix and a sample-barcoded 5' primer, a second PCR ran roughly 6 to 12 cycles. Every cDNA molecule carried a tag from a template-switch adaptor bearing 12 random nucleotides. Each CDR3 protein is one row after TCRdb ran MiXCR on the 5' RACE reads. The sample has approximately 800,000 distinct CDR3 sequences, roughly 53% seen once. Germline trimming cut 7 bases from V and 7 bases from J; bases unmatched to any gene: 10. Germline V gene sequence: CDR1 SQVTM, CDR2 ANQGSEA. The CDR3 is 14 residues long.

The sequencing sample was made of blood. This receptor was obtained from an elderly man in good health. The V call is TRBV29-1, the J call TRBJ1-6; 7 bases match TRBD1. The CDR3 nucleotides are TGCAGCGCCAGACAGGGAAGCAGGAATTCACCCCTCCACTTT. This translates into CSARQGSRNSPLHF.